Below, 8 T cell receptor beta chains from the same sample are listed, as sequenced in a study of shared clonotypes between healthy human individuals. Method: immunoSEQ multiplex PCR; TCRdb's copy keeps in-frame clones and lacks some. Of some 2.4 million clones detected, 93% appear once; the ten largest clones hold roughly 0.39%. Sequencing was done on a sample of naive CD4+ T cells from PBMCs. Subset reported: CD45RA+ positively selected. The receptors derive from a man aged 18-30 years in good health. Some clones in this sample may be carry-over from other donors' samples.

V and J are TRBV7-2 and TRBJ2-3; a possible D gene is TRBD2 (6 bases). CDR3 length: 18 amino acids. CDR1 is SGHTA and CDR2 is FQGNSA in the germline V gene. The V end lost 11 bases, the J end lost 0 bases, and 27 bases lay between the germline ends. The CDR3: CAVKQATERVLSTDTQYF. DNA for the CDR3: TGTGCCGTGAAGCAGGCCACGGAGCGGGTACTTAGCACAGATACGCAGTATTTT.

The rearrangement uses TRBV10-3 and TRBJ1-5; TRBD1 agrees at 8 bases. Germline values: CDR1 ENHRY, CDR2 SYGVKD. V lost 4 bases and J lost 4; bases outside the gene matches: 3. The CDR3 totals 14 residues. The CDR3 coding sequence is TGTGCCATCAGTGTTACAGGGGGGAATCAGCCCCAGCATTTT. It yields the protein CAISVTGGNQPQHF.

The gene calls are TRBV19 and TRBJ1-3, with TRBD1 matching 8 bases. Trimming at V came to 6 bases and at J to 6 bases, leaving 10 bases not matched to a gene. Germline V lookup: CDR1 LNHDA, CDR2 SQIVND (reference sequence). The CDR3 extends over 15 amino acids. The CDR3 spells CASRTSDRGQNTIYF. CDR3 in DNA: TGTGCCAGTAGGACATCTGACAGGGGTCAAAACACCATATATTTT. Full variable domain (missing parts from reference TRBV19 and TRBJ1-3): DGGITQSPKYLFRKEGQNVTLSCEQNLNHDAMYWYRQDPGQGLRLIYYSQIVNDFQKGDIAEGYSVSREKKESFPLTVTSAQKNPTAFYLCASRTSDRGQNTIYFGEGSWLTVV.

As concerns this clone: The identical CDR3 is also encoded by other nucleotide sequences in the sample. The chain employs TRBV28 and TRBJ1-4; TRBD1 might be the D (6 bases). The V gene lost 5 bases and the J gene lost 4 bases, with 11 bases spanning the gap. Germline values: CDR1 MDHEN, CDR2 SYDVKM. This CDR3 is built from 14 residues. The DNA for the CDR3 is TGTGCCAGCAGTCGCCAGGGGCTTAATGAAAAACTGTTTTTT. Translating it yields CASSRQGLNEKLFF.

This chain connects TRBV27 to TRBJ2-3; 9 bases align to TRBD2. Germline loops: CDR1 MNHEY, CDR2 SMNVEV (reference sequence). The CDR3 extends over 14 amino acids. V trimming: 7 bases; J trimming: 5 bases; junction bases outside the gene matches: 7. CDR3 sequence reads: CASTRAGGGDTQYF. The CDR3 bases are TGTGCCAGCACGCGGGCGGGAGGGGGAGATACGCAGTATTTT.

The V and J genes are TRBV28 and TRBJ1-1, with D unresolved. V dropped 4 bases and J dropped 7 bases, with 10 bases sitting between them. There are 12 residues in the CDR3. The germline gives CDR1 MDHEN, CDR2 SYDVKM. The CDR3 coding sequence is TGTGCCAGCAGTTCTCGGCTTCTTGAAGCTTTCTTT. It codes for CASSSRLLEAFF.

As concerns this clone: The sample has other DNA sequences that encode this CDR3 too. This sequence joins TRBV29-1 and TRBJ1-1; D possibly corresponds to TRBD1 (5 bases). There are 12 residues in the CDR3. CDR1 is SQVTM and CDR2 is ANQGSEA in the germline V gene. CDR3 region: CSYGHQNTEAFF. The CDR3 coding sequence is TGCAGTTACGGACACCAGAACACTGAAGCTTTCTTT.

The chain couples TRBV5-1 to TRBJ2-7; D might be TRBD1 or TRBD2, each matching 7 bases. The V gene lost 4 bases and the J gene lost 5 bases, with 19 bases spanning the gap. The CDR3 sequence is 15 residues long. The germline V gene encodes CDR1 SGHRS and CDR2 YFSETQ. The CDR3 loop is CASSARQGGYDEQYF. The DNA of the CDR3 is TGCGCCAGCAGCGCCCGACAGGGAGGGTACGACGAGCAGTACTTC.